Reported below is one TCR beta chain. Its antigen is currently unknown. The data were obtained in a study of shared clonotypes between healthy human individuals. The table came from immunoSEQ multiplex PCR; TCRdb's copy has only in-frame clones and leaves some out. The table shows fewer than 850,000 clones, with approximately 75% occurring only once. Study-wide results and caveats: Clonotypes which were not shared had lower generation probabilities than clonotypes that all four donors shared.

The CDR3 is made up of 12 amino acids. With 2 bases removed from V and 8 bases from J, the gap between germline ends came to 8 bases. Germline V gene sequence: CDR1 SGHRS, CDR2 YFSETQ. What was sequenced was memory CD4+ T cells sorted from blood. Subset reported: CD45RA-negative fraction. The gene calls are TRBV5-1 and TRBJ2-1; D is uncertain. This TCR came from a woman aged 25 to 39 in good health. The CDR3 spells CASSFGRDEQFF. The DNA for the CDR3 is TGCGCCAGCAGCTTCGGTCGTGATGAGCAGTTCTTC.